This TCR beta chain appears in the sequencing data of a study of blood T cell repertoires in COVID-19. About the research overall: T cells, B-cell-depleted T cells, or PBMCs supplied cDNA or gDNA.

V trimming: 3 bases; J trimming: 0 bases; junction bases outside the gene matches: 5. Per the germline V gene, CDR1 is ENHRY and CDR2 is SYGVKD. The CDR3 runs to 17 residues. TCRdb keeps only in-frame clones here, not all; method: immunoSEQ multiplex PCR. The sample has a few hundred thousand clones; around 89% are singletons. Participant age was about 18 to 100 years, and participants resided in roughly 25 US areas. Donors in Cohort 3 counted as recovered after two negative PCRs, clearance, or symptom resolution. Sequencing was done on a sample of PBMCs or T cells enriched from blood (not recorded which). The TCR comes from a man in his forties or fifties who had recovered from COVID-19. V usage is TRBV10-3 and J usage is TRBJ1-6; 7 bases agree with TRBD1. CDR3 DNA: TGTGCCATCAGTGATGTGACAGGGAGCTCCTATAATTCACCCCTCCACTTT. Amino acid sequence: CAISDVTGSSYNSPLHF.